This T cell receptor beta chain derives from a study of shared clonotypes between healthy human individuals. Study-level points and caveats: Non-shared clonotypes had lower generation probabilities than clonotypes shared by all four sorted-subset donors. Only a few donors were included, so the genetic and exposure-history diversity represented was limited.

On this clone itself: The antigen is undetermined.

The CDR3 covers 12 residues. The germline V and J ends were trimmed by 6 bases and 15 bases, with 17 bases remaining between them. Germline CDR1 is MNHNY and CDR2 is SVGAGI (reference sequence). Using immunoSEQ multiplex PCR, the repertoire was profiled, and TCRdb retains in-frame clones only, with some absent. Here the sample spans approximately 2.3 million clones, just over 90% being singletons. The genes are TRBV6-6 and TRBJ2-2; D is undetermined. The origin of this receptor is a man between 18 and 29 years old in good health. Some clones in this sample may be carry-over from other donors' samples. Sequencing was done on a sample of naive CD4+ T cells from PBMCs. The subset is: CD45RA+ positively selected. In DNA form, the CDR3 reads TGTGCCAGCAGCGTACGGAAAGGGAAGGTGTTTTTT. It translates to CASSVRKGKVFF.